The 7 T cell receptor beta chains presented below share a single source sample, sequenced in a study of T-cell memory formation after mild COVID-19. TCRdb used MiXCR to reprocess the 5' RACE reads, holding one entry per CDR3 protein. This sample has around 450,000 distinct CDR3 sequences; 20% to 30% occur once, and the top ten carry around 8.8%. What was sequenced was PBMCs or a T cell subset sorted from them (not recorded which). All receptors derive from an adult woman who had mild COVID-19 (a few samples of this study predate the infection). Cell type and time point are not known.

This clonotype has only one observation. V gene TRBV4-1 combines with J gene TRBJ2-1; 9 bases map to TRBD1. Germline lookup yields CDR1 MGHRA and CDR2 YSYEKL. J was trimmed by 7 bases and V by 3 bases; bases with no gene match: 7. The CDR3 loop spans 15 amino acids. The DNA of the CDR3 is TGCGCCAGCAGCCACCCCCGACAGGGGGTAAATGAGCAGTTCTTC. This encodes CASSHPRQGVNEQFF.

This clonotype was seen more than once but under ten times. J is TRBJ2-5 and V is TRBV4-2; 9 bases agree with TRBD1. V lost 4 bases to trimming and J lost 5 bases; unmatched junction nucleotides: 11. The germline CDR1 and CDR2 sequences are LGHNA and YNFKEQ. The CDR3 totals 16 residues. In DNA form, the CDR3 reads TGTGCCAGCAGCCCCACGGGGGGACAGGGAGCCGAGACCCAGTACTTC. Its protein product is CASSPTGGQGAETQYF.

The rearrangement joins TRBV3-1 to TRBJ2-6; 9 bases match TRBD1. Looked up from germline, CDR1 is LGHDT and CDR2 is YNNKEL (reference sequence). V lost 3 bases to trimming and J lost 4 bases; unmatched junction nucleotides: 7. This CDR3 region has 17 residues. The CDR3 sequence: CASSQDRGLGGANVLTF. The CDR3 DNA is TGTGCCAGCAGCCAGGACAGGGGTTTGGGGGGGGCCAACGTCCTGACTTTC. Filled out from reference TRBV3-1 and TRBJ2-6, the complete variable domain reads DTAVSQTPKYLVTQMGNDKSIKCEQNLGHDTMYWYKQDSKKFLKIMFSYNNKELIINETVPNRFSPKSPDKAHLNLHINSLELGDSAVYFCASSQDRGLGGANVLTFGAGSRLTVL.

This clonotype was observed once. The chain uses TRBV2 and TRBJ2-6; a possible D gene is TRBD2 (5 bases). Germline CDR1 reads SNHLY; CDR2 reads FYNNEI. The CDR3 covers 15 residues. V lost 10 bases, J lost 4 bases, and 17 bases lay in between. CDR3 loop: CATPTGKGGANVLTF. The CDR3 coding sequence is TGTGCCACCCCCACGGGGAAAGGGGGGGCCAACGTCCTGACTTTC.

The chain uses TRBV5-1 and TRBJ1-1; 10 bases agree with TRBD1. Germline V CDR1 and CDR2: SGHRS, YFSETQ. This CDR3 comprises 15 residues. J gave up 4 bases and V 7 bases, and 10 bases lay outside the gene matches. CDR3 sequence reads: CASGRTGGKGTEAFF. DNA for the CDR3: TGCGCCAGCGGAAGGACAGGGGGTAAGGGCACTGAAGCTTTCTTT. The whole variable domain, remainder taken from reference TRBV5-1 and TRBJ1-1, is KAGVTQTPRYLIKTRGQQVTLSCSPISGHRSVSWYQQTPGQGLQFLFEYFSETQRNKGNFPGRFSGRQFSNSRSEMNVSTLELGDSALYLCASGRTGGKGTEAFFGQGTRLTVV.

The rearrangement joins TRBV6-5 to TRBJ1-1; D is unresolved. The CDR3 spans 14 residues. Trimming took off 2 bases at V and 3 bases at J, with 10 bases between the two ends. Germline-derived CDR1 and CDR2 are MNHEY and SVGAGI. The CDR3 protein is CASSYPGADTEAFF. The DNA of the CDR3 is TGTGCCAGCAGTTACCCTGGCGCGGACACTGAAGCTTTCTTT.

This chain joins TRBV15 and TRBJ2-6, with D possibly TRBD1 on 7 matching bases. The V gene's germline CDR1 is LNHNV and CDR2 YYDKDF (reference sequence). V was clipped by 0 bases and J by 2 bases, with 14 bases between them. This CDR3 has 18 residues. The CDR3 is CATSRERDSGTGANVLTF. The DNA for the CDR3 is TGTGCCACCAGCAGAGAGCGGGACAGCGGTACTGGGGCCAACGTCCTGACTTTC.